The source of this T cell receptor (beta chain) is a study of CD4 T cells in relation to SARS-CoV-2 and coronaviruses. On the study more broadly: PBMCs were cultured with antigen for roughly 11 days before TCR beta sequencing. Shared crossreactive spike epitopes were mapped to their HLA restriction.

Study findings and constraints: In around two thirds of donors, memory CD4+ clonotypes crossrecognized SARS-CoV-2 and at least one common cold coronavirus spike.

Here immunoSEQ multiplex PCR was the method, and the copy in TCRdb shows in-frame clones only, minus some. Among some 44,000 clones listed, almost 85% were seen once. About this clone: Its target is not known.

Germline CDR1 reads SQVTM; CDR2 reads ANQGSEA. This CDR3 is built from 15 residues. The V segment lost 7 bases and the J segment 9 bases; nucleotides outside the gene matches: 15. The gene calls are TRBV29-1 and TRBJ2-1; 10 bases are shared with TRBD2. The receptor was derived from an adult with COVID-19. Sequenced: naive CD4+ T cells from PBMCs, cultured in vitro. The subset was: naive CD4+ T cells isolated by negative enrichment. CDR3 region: CSGRLAGLLGGEQFF. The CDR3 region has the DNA TGCAGCGGAAGACTAGCGGGCCTCCTCGGAGGTGAGCAGTTCTTC.